This T cell receptor (beta chain) emerged from a study of blood T cells in healthy people across ages. Sample-barcoded 5' priming and a J-beta primer mix drove a second PCR of about 6 to 12 cycles. Using its own MiXCR run on the 5' RACE reads, TCRdb lists one record per CDR3 protein. The repertoire holds around 750,000 distinct CDR3 sequences, with about 53% as singletons. As concerns this clonotype: Its cognate antigen is unknown.

Notes on the study in general: Long-lived donors exceeded aged donors in naive CD4+ cells and diversity. Measured against age, TCR beta diversity per million T cells decreased in a roughly linear manner.

Germline V lookup: CDR1 MNHEY, CDR2 SVGAGI. The CDR3 has 17 amino acids. V was pared by 0 bases and J by 3 bases, with 9 bases of the junction left unmatched. Extractions gave at least 5.5 micrograms of total RNA per sample. Sequencing was performed on blood. This receptor was taken from a man older than 75 in good health. This chain links TRBV6-5 with TRBJ2-7; 9 bases match TRBD2. CDR3 coding DNA: TGTGCCAGCAGTTACTCTCCCGGGGGACTAGCAGTCTACGAGCAGTACTTC. This translates into CASSYSPGGLAVYEQYF.